The present T cell receptor (beta chain) was sequenced within a study of T cell changes during pregnancy in multiple sclerosis. CDR1 is SQVTM, CDR2 ANQGSEA, per germline. V lost 3 bases and J lost 7; bases outside the gene matches: 5. The CDR3 contains 13 residues. Generated by immunoSEQ multiplex PCR, the TCRdb table keeps only in-frame clones and is missing some. The sample has 20,000 or so clones; about 90% are singletons. The sample consisted of CD8+ T cells from peripheral blood mononuclear cells, taken in the second trimester of pregnancy. The sequence was obtained from a female donor in good health, enrolled as a control in a pregnancy study. The chain carries TRBV29-1 and TRBJ2-1; 8 nucleotides agree with TRBD2. The CDR3 coding sequence is TGCAGCGTTGATGGACTAGCTAGTAATGAGCAGTTCTTC. Its translation: CSVDGLASNEQFF.